This T cell receptor (beta chain) was captured in a study of siplizumab effects on memory and regulatory T cells. Notes on the study in general: For mappable alloreactive CD4+ clones, the mean Treg-derived fraction was nearly 70% with siplizumab and 26.9% in controls. A minor share of alloreactive clones matched unstimulated subsets. The diversity of naive T cells seemed greater than that of memory cells, and their alloresponse contribution seemed major. Naive-or-memory phenotypes were unassignable for roughly 75-96% of proliferating CD4+ or CD8+ clones.

With V trimmed by 4 bases and J by 6 bases, 14 bases remained unmatched. The CDR3 sequence is 16 residues long. CDR1 is SGHNT and CDR2 is YYREEE in the germline V gene (reference sequence). Using immunoSEQ multiplex PCR, the repertoire was profiled, and TCRdb retains in-frame clones only, with some absent. The repertoire holds about 87,000 clones, 90% seen once, with roughly 15% in the top ten. Comments on this clone: What it recognizes is unknown.

This receptor was identified in a human donor in good health. Input material: CD4+ T cells sorted from blood. This chain joins TRBV5-4 and TRBJ2-3, with 7 bases lining up with TRBD1. The CDR3 is CASSTQTGKGLDTQYF. CDR3 DNA: TGTGCCAGCAGCACCCAGACAGGGAAGGGCTTGGATACGCAGTATTTT.